This entry lists 29 T cell receptor beta chains sequenced from one sample in a study of OX40 agonist ivuxolimab in advanced cancers. Here immunoSEQ multiplex PCR was the method, and the copy in TCRdb shows in-frame clones only, minus some. The sample includes 40,000 to 50,000 clones, approximately 83% of them seen just once. The specimen was CD4+ or CD8+ T cells sorted from blood, collected in a trial of the OX40 agonist ivuxolimab. The receptors were sampled from an adult with an advanced solid tumor such as melanoma, head and neck, liver or kidney cancer.

The J gene is TRBJ1-5, the V gene TRBV10-3, with 8 bases identical to TRBD1. Germline loops: CDR1 ENHRY, CDR2 SYGVKD. Trimming at V came to 6 bases and at J to 7 bases, leaving 11 bases not matched to a gene. This CDR3 contains 15 residues. CDR3: CAIRPGQGEGQPQHF. In DNA form, the CDR3 reads TGTGCCATCAGACCCGGACAGGGCGAGGGCCAGCCCCAGCATTTT.

This clone appeared a few times. This chain uses TRBV9 with TRBJ1-4, with a tentative D call TRBD1 (6 bases). Germline assignment: CDR1 SGDLS and CDR2 YYNGEE. CDR3 size: 16 residues. V lost 4 bases to trimming and J lost 2 bases, with 15 bases between them. CDR3 in DNA: TGTGCCAGCAGCTTGCGTCCTCAGGGGACTAATGAAAAACTGTTTTTT. Translated, it gives CASSLRPQGTNEKLFF.

V and J are TRBV9 and TRBJ2-3, with D hard to call. Germline V gene data show CDR1 as SGDLS and CDR2 as YYNGEE. Trimming removed 1 base from V and 3 bases from J, with 6 bases in between. The CDR3 has 13 residues. CDR3: CASSVWMTDTQYF. In DNA form, the CDR3 reads TGTGCCAGCAGCGTATGGATGACAGATACGCAGTATTTT.

Only one count was recorded for this clone. V and J are TRBV2 and TRBJ1-1; 7 nucleotides match TRBD1. This CDR3 is built from 15 residues. Germline trimming cut 5 bases from V and 3 bases from J; bases unmatched to any gene: 9. CDR1 SNHLY and CDR2 FYNNEI come from the germline V gene. DNA for the CDR3: TGTGCCAGCAGTTTAACCAGGGGGTTGGACACTGAAGCTTTCTTT. Translation gives CASSLTRGLDTEAFF.

This clone was picked up one time. J is TRBJ2-3 and V is TRBV7-9; D unclear. Trimming left V 0 bases short and J 2 bases short, with 9 bases between. CDR1 and CDR2 from the germline V gene are SEHNR and FQNEAQ (reference sequence). This CDR3 contains 15 residues. The CDR3 sequence is CASSLAGMSTDTQYF. The CDR3 DNA reads TGTGCCAGCAGCTTAGCTGGGATGTCCACAGATACGCAGTATTTT.

CDR3 DNA sequence: TGTGCCAGCAGCCCGGGCCTAAGCTATGGCTACACCTTC. Amino acid sequence: CASSPGLSYGYTF. This chain links TRBV7-2 with TRBJ1-2; D is unclear. The V and J ends lost 5 bases and 4 bases respectively, with 11 bases between them. The CDR3 covers 13 residues. Germline CDR1 reads SGHTA; CDR2 reads FQGNSA.

The chain employs TRBV6-5 and TRBJ2-2; 11 bases agree with TRBD2. The germline V gene encodes CDR1 MNHEY and CDR2 SVGAGI. The V gene end was trimmed by 6 bases and the J gene end by 5 bases; junction bases not matched to a gene: 5. This CDR3 comprises 15 residues. CDR3 in DNA: TGTGCCAGCAGCCAGCTAGCGGGGGGAACCGGGGAGCTGTTTTTT. Translating it yields CASSQLAGGTGELFF.

This chain joins TRBV15 and TRBJ2-7; TRBD1 might be the D (6 bases). The CDR3 has 15 residues. V dropped 1 base and J dropped 4 bases, with 14 bases sitting between them. Germline V lookup: CDR1 LNHNV, CDR2 YYDKDF (reference sequence). CDR3 coding DNA: TGTGCCACCAGCAGAGTAACAGGGCCGGGGTACGAGCAGTACTTC. It is translated as CATSRVTGPGYEQYF.

This chain links TRBV6-1 with TRBJ1-2, with D unresolved. Germline V CDR1 and CDR2: MNHNS, SASEGT. Trimming shortened V by 6 bases and J by 8 bases, and 13 bases separated the two germline ends. The CDR3 has 12 residues. CDR3 nucleotide sequence: TGTGCCAGCAGCGTCACGATTACGGGCTACACCTTC. It yields the protein CASSVTITGYTF.

The chain recombines TRBV2 with TRBJ1-4; tentatively, D is TRBD1 (5 bases). The V gene lost 4 bases and the J gene lost 5 bases, with 8 bases spanning the gap. CDR1 and CDR2 (germline): SNHLY, FYNNEI. This CDR3 contains 13 residues. CDR3 nucleotide sequence: TGTGCCAGCAGTGGGACACTGAATGAAAAACTGTTTTTT. This translates into CASSGTLNEKLFF.

V is TRBV5-6 and J is TRBJ2-5; TRBD2 aligns across 15 bases. Germline lookup yields CDR1 SGHDT and CDR2 YYEEEE. V lost 5 bases, J lost 5 bases, and 10 bases stayed unmatched. The CDR3 is made up of 17 amino acids. The CDR3 DNA sequence: TGTGCCAGCAGTCGCGGACTAGCGGGGGGGCCGGGGGAGACCCAGTACTTC. This translates into CASSRGLAGGPGETQYF.

By frequency in the sample, this clone is medium-sized. Germline and junction disagree at one end, which may indicate a read error. The chain carries TRBV25-1 and TRBJ1-3; D ambiguous. The CDR3 length is 11 residues. Looked up from germline, CDR1 is MGHDK and CDR2 is SYGVNS. The CDR3 coding sequence is TGTGCCAGCAGTGAATTGGGTCGCGGGCCGTTT. The encoded protein is CASSELGRGPF. The variable domain in full, with the rest retrieved from reference TRBV25-1 and TRBJ1-3, is EADIYQTPRYLVIGTGKKITLECSQTMGHDKMYWYQQDPGMELHLIHYSYGVNSTEKGDLSSESTVSRIRTEHFPLTLESARPSHTSQYLCASSELGRGPFGEGSWLTVV.

V and J are TRBV6-1 and TRBJ2-5; D unresolved. CDR3 length: 12 residues. V lost 6 bases and J 5 bases, leaving 10 bases between the germline ends. CDR1 is MNHNS, CDR2 SASEGT, per germline. The CDR3 spells CASSSTPETQYF. CDR3 nucleotides: TGTGCCAGCAGCTCCACCCCGGAGACCCAGTACTTC.

The V call is TRBV5-1, the J call TRBJ2-5, with D hard to call. V lost 4 bases to trimming and J lost 2 bases, with 6 bases between them. The germline V gene encodes CDR1 SGHRS and CDR2 YFSETQ. The CDR3 totals 12 residues. This chain's CDR3 is CASSTDQETQYF. The CDR3 nucleotides are TGCGCCAGCAGCACGGATCAAGAGACCCAGTACTTC.

The chain couples TRBV7-9 to TRBJ2-4; D is possibly TRBD1 or TRBD2 (5 bases each). V lost 5 bases and J lost 8, with 16 bases in between. The CDR3 runs to 14 residues. Germline values: CDR1 SEHNR, CDR2 FQNEAQ (reference sequence). The CDR3 bases are TGTGCCAGCAGCCCATCGGGACCCATGGACATTCAGTACTTC. Translated, it gives CASSPSGPMDIQYF.

J is TRBJ1-2 and V is TRBV7-2; tentatively, D is TRBD1 (5 bases). This CDR3 has 16 amino acids. Germline V gives CDR1 SGHTA, CDR2 FQGNSA. Trimming removed 5 bases from V and 0 bases from J, with 16 bases in between. CDR3 amino acids: CASSPAQAGTNYGYTF. CDR3 coding DNA: TGTGCCAGCAGCCCGGCACAGGCTGGTACTAACTATGGCTACACCTTC.

This clone rates as medium-sized. V is TRBV11-2 and J is TRBJ1-1; unclear D gene. The CDR3 totals 15 residues. Trimming stripped 5 bases from V and 0 bases from J, with 13 bases between. From germline, CDR1 is SGHAT and CDR2 FQNNGV. CDR3 DNA: TGTGCCAGCAGCCCCCAGAGGATAATGAACACTGAAGCTTTCTTT. Translation gives CASSPQRIMNTEAFF.

The chain links TRBV9 to TRBJ2-2; 8 bases map to TRBD2. Trimming cost V 4 bases and J 4 bases; bases outside gene matches: 12. There are 17 residues in the CDR3. Germline CDR1 and CDR2: SGDLS and YYNGEE. This CDR3 is CASSITSGGPSTGELFF. The CDR3, as DNA: TGTGCCAGCAGCATCACTAGCGGAGGACCGAGCACCGGGGAGCTGTTTTTT.

This clone was counted only a few times. This rearrangement joins TRBV4-2 to TRBJ1-2; D is undetermined. Per germline, CDR1 LGHNA and CDR2 YNFKEQ. Trimming cost V 1 base and J 8 bases, with 14 bases left between them. CDR3 length: 14 amino acids. CDR3 loop: CASSQVVKGEGYTF. CDR3 DNA sequence: TGTGCCAGCAGCCAAGTCGTAAAGGGTGAGGGCTACACCTTC.

CDR3 nucleotide sequence: TGTGCCAGCACTGGGACTAGCTCTGGAAACACCATATATTTT. Amino acid sequence: CASTGTSSGNTIYF. The chain links TRBV2 to TRBJ1-3, with D possibly TRBD1 on 5 matching bases. This CDR3 is 14 amino acids long. V shed 7 bases and J shed 0 bases, with 10 bases lying between them. Germline lookup yields CDR1 SNHLY and CDR2 FYNNEI.

This chain links TRBV6-6 with TRBJ1-1, with D unclear. Germline CDR1 and CDR2: MNHNY and SVGAGI (reference sequence). Trimming took off 6 bases at V and 2 bases at J, with 4 bases between the two ends. This CDR3 has 11 residues. The CDR3 nucleotides are TGTGCCAGCAGAGTTAACACTGAAGCTTTCTTT. It specifies CASRVNTEAFF.

The gene calls are TRBV7-9 and TRBJ2-1; D may be TRBD2 (6 bases). The V end lost 3 bases, the J end lost 6 bases, and 18 bases lay between the germline ends. This CDR3 comprises 16 residues. Per the germline V gene, CDR1 is SEHNR and CDR2 is FQNEAQ (reference sequence). For the CDR3, the DNA is TGTGCCAGCAGCTTCCCGCCCGGGACTTCGGGCAATGAGCAGTTCTTC. Translated: CASSFPPGTSGNEQFF. Full variable domain (outside the CDR3, taken from reference TRBV7-9 and TRBJ2-1): DTGVSQNPRHKITKRGQNVTFRCDPISEHNRLYWYRQTLGQGPEFLTYFQNEAQLEKSRLLSDRFSAERPKGSFSTLEIQRTEQGDSAMYLCASSFPPGTSGNEQFFGPGTRLTVL.

J is TRBJ2-1 and V is TRBV7-9; D perhaps matches TRBD2 (5 bases). The CDR3 runs to 18 residues. V shed 8 bases and J shed 3 bases, with 26 bases lying between them. The germline CDR1 and CDR2 sequences are SEHNR and FQNEAQ (reference sequence). In DNA, the CDR3 is TGTGCCAGCCGACCCTATCATGGTCGGGGAGAACGCTACAATGAGCAGTTCTTC. Residues: CASRPYHGRGERYNEQFF. The full variable domain, rest sourced from reference TRBV7-9 and TRBJ2-1, is DTGVSQNPRHKITKRGQNVTFRCDPISEHNRLYWYRQTLGQGPEFLTYFQNEAQLEKSRLLSDRFSAERPKGSFSTLEIQRTEQGDSAMYLCASRPYHGRGERYNEQFFGPGTRLTVL.

This sequence joins TRBV18 and TRBJ2-3; D gene ambiguous. CDR1 and CDR2 from the germline V gene are KGHSH and LQKENI. V shed 0 bases and J shed 13 bases, with 17 bases lying between them. The CDR3 covers 14 residues. CDR3 sequence (DNA): TGTGCCAGCTCACCACCCAATAGGGCAAGTTTGGAGTATTTT. This codes for CASSPPNRASLEYF.

The count of this clone is one. This rearrangement joins TRBV2 to TRBJ1-1; D gene unclear. V was trimmed by 8 bases and J by 0 bases, leaving 10 bases between them. This CDR3 spans 13 amino acids. Germline V lookup: CDR1 SNHLY, CDR2 FYNNEI. CDR3 DNA sequence: TGTGCCAGCCTGACGTCTATGAACACTGAAGCTTTCTTT. Residues: CASLTSMNTEAFF.

The chain couples TRBV6-5 to TRBJ1-1; the D is unclear. Between the trimmed V and J ends, which lost 7 bases and 1 base, there was a span of 13 bases. The CDR3 loop spans 14 amino acids. Germline V gene sequence: CDR1 MNHEY, CDR2 SVGAGI. The CDR3 DNA reads as TGTGCCAGCACCTCACTCCGGAAGAACACTGAAGCTTTCTTT. This encodes CASTSLRKNTEAFF.

About this clone: The identical CDR3 is also encoded by other nucleotide sequences in the sample. The rearrangement uses TRBV5-1 and TRBJ1-1; maybe TRBD1 (5 bases). Trimming took 0 bases from V and 0 from J, leaving 12 bases between them. CDR1 is SGHRS and CDR2 is YFSETQ in the germline V gene. This CDR3 spans 16 amino acids. DNA for the CDR3: TGCGCCAGCAGCTTGGGGTTGGGGGGAATGAACACTGAAGCTTTCTTT. It specifies CASSLGLGGMNTEAFF.

The rearrangement joins TRBV7-6 to TRBJ2-7; TRBD1 is a possible D gene (5 bases). The CDR3 has 13 amino acids. V lost 1 base, J lost 8 bases, and 12 bases lay in between. Germline assignment: CDR1 SGHVS and CDR2 FNYEAQ. The CDR3 DNA follows: TGTGCCAGCAGCTTAGACCCGGACAAAAAGCAGTACTTC. The encoded protein is CASSLDPDKKQYF. Full variable domain (missing parts from reference TRBV7-6 and TRBJ2-7): GAGVSQSPRYKVTKRGQDVALRCDPISGHVSLYWYRQALGQGPEFLTYFNYEAQQDKSGLPNDRFSAERPEGSISTLTIQRTEQRDSAMYRCASSLDPDKKQYFGPGTRLTVT.

This clone has only a few counts. The V call is TRBV6-1, the J call TRBJ2-3, with 9 bases fitting TRBD2. The junction had 5 bases not matched to a gene; V was cut back by 4 bases and J by 3 bases. This CDR3 is 15 amino acids long. CDR1 is MNHNS, CDR2 SASEGT, per germline. The DNA of the CDR3 is TGTGCCAGCAGTGCCAGCGGGGGGTGGACAGATACGCAGTATTTT. It encodes CASSASGGWTDTQYF.